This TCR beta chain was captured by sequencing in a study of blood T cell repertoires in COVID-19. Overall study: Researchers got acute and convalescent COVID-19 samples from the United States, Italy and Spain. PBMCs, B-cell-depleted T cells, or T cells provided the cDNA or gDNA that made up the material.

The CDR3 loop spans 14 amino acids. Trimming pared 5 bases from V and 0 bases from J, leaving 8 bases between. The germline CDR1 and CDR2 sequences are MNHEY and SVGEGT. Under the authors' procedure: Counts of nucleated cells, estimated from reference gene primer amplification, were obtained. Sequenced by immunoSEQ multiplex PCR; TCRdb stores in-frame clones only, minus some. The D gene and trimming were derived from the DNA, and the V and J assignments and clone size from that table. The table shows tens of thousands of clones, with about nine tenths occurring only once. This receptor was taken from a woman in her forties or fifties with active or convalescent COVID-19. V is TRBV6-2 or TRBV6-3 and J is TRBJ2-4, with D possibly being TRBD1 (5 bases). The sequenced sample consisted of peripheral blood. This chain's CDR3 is CASSLTVAKNIQYF. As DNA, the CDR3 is TGTGCCAGCAGTCTGACAGTAGCCAAAAACATTCAGTACTTC.